Following are 29 T cell receptor beta chains from one sample sequenced in a study of T cell responses to AZD1222 COVID-19 vaccine. TCRdb's copy holds only in-frame clones and misses some; the assay was immunoSEQ multiplex PCR. The data show around 150,000 clones, 90% to 95% seen once. This material consisted of peripheral blood, taken 28 days after the second AZD1222 dose. The receptors stem from an adult who received the AZD1222 COVID-19 vaccine.

The rearrangement joins TRBV5-1 to TRBJ1-1, with D unresolved. Germline CDR1 reads SGHRS; CDR2 reads YFSETQ. V gave up 0 bases and J gave up 1 base, with 7 bases separating them. The CDR3 extends over 14 amino acids. The DNA for the CDR3 is TGCGCCAGCAGCTTGGGGGGTTCGAACACTGAAGCTTTCTTT. It specifies CASSLGGSNTEAFF.

The rearrangement joins TRBV2 to TRBJ1-6; D is uncertain. The CDR3 covers 12 residues. Per the germline V gene, CDR1 is SNHLY and CDR2 is FYNNEI. Trimming shortened V by 6 bases and J by 8 bases, and 8 bases separated the two germline ends. The CDR3 loop is CASSYTDSPLHF. The CDR3 DNA is TGTGCCAGCAGCTACACGGATTCACCCCTCCACTTT.

The genes are TRBV6-1 and TRBJ1-1; D unclear. V was shortened by 2 bases and J by 2 bases, with 3 bases between the two germline ends. The CDR3 runs 12 residues. Germline CDR1 MNHNS, CDR2 SASEGT. Written as DNA, the CDR3 is TGTGCCAGCAGTGAAAGAAACACTGAAGCTTTCTTT. Translated, it gives CASSERNTEAFF.

This sequence joins TRBV7-2 and TRBJ1-2; D not certain. Germline lookup yields CDR1 SGHTA and CDR2 FQGNSA. The CDR3 consists of 16 residues. V was trimmed by 1 base and J by 2 bases, leaving 14 bases between them. The CDR3 sequence is CASSLVTSRVNYGYTF. The CDR3 DNA sequence: TGTGCCAGCAGCTTAGTTACAAGCCGGGTCAACTATGGCTACACCTTC. Complete variable domain (other parts from reference TRBV7-2 and TRBJ1-2): GAGVSQSPSNKVTEKGKDVELRCDPISGHTALYWYRQSLGQGLEFLIYFQGNSAPDKSGLPSDRFSAERTGGSVSTLTIQRTQQEDSAVYLCASSLVTSRVNYGYTFGSGTRLTVV.

The chain employs TRBV30 and TRBJ2-5; maybe TRBD2 (6 bases). Trimming stripped 4 bases from V and 0 bases from J, with 12 bases between. This CDR3 spans 14 amino acids. From germline, CDR1 is GTSNPN and CDR2 SVGIG (reference sequence). CDR3 DNA sequence: TGTGCCTGGAAGGGGACTTGGTACCAAGAGACCCAGTACTTC. Translated, it gives CAWKGTWYQETQYF.

A single count supports this clone. The chain recombines TRBV11-3 with TRBJ2-7; D not certain. Trimming cost V 5 bases and J 2 bases, with 22 bases left between them. Germline V gene lookup returns CDR1 SGHNT and CDR2 YENEEA. CDR3 length equals 17 residues. The CDR3 protein is CASSDRSTPFQPYEQYF. CDR3 coding DNA: TGTGCCAGCAGCGACCGGAGCACGCCGTTCCAACCCTACGAGCAGTACTTC.

This chain connects TRBV9 to TRBJ2-2; either TRBD1 or TRBD2 may supply D (5 bases each). In germline, CDR1 is SGDLS, CDR2 YYNGEE. The CDR3 length is 16 residues. V dropped 0 bases and J dropped 0 bases, with 9 bases sitting between them. The DNA of the CDR3 is TGTGCCAGCAGCGTAGCGGGGACGTCGAACACCGGGGAGCTGTTTTTT. It is translated as CASSVAGTSNTGELFF.

The CDR3 spells CASSSTGRDTNEKLFF. The CDR3 DNA is TGTGCCAGCAGTTCGACCGGACGGGACACCAATGAAAAACTGTTTTTT. The chain employs TRBV27 and TRBJ1-4; perhaps TRBD1 as D (6 bases). Germline V CDR1 and CDR2: MNHEY, SMNVEV (reference sequence). The V gene lost 4 bases and the J gene lost 5 bases, with 17 bases spanning the gap. The CDR3 is 16 amino acids.

The rearrangement joins TRBV5-4 to TRBJ1-3; D is unresolved. CDR1 SGHNT and CDR2 YYREEE come from the germline V gene (reference sequence). This CDR3 comprises 14 residues. Trimming pared 4 bases from V and 0 bases from J, leaving 8 bases between. This chain's CDR3 is CASSRRYSGNTIYF. The CDR3 nucleotides are TGTGCCAGCAGCCGACGCTACTCTGGAAACACCATATATTTT.

The chain combines TRBV9 with TRBJ2-1, with 9 bases fitting TRBD1. The CDR3 loop spans 16 amino acids. The trim removed 3 bases at V and 8 bases at J, leaving 12 bases unmatched. Germline CDR1 SGDLS, CDR2 YYNGEE. The CDR3 loop reads CASSAGTGIGLYEQFF. The CDR3 DNA is TGTGCCAGCAGCGCCGGGACAGGGATCGGTTTATATGAGCAGTTCTTC.

V usage is TRBV7-8 and J usage is TRBJ2-2, with D unresolved. This CDR3 has 17 amino acids. With 2 bases removed from V and 0 bases from J, the gap between germline ends came to 13 bases. Germline V gene sequence: CDR1 SGHVS, CDR2 FQNEAQ. CDR3 sequence (DNA): TGTGCCAGCAGCTTATATCTACGGTTTTCGAACACCGGGGAGCTGTTTTTT. Translated, it gives CASSLYLRFSNTGELFF. The whole variable domain, remainder taken from reference TRBV7-8 and TRBJ2-2, is GAGVSQSPRYKVAKRGQDVALRCDPISGHVSLFWYQQALGQGPEFLTYFQNEAQLDKSGLPSDRFFAERPEGSVSTLKIQRTQQEDSAVYLCASSLYLRFSNTGELFFGEGSRLTVL.

The chain has TRBV10-1 and TRBJ2-7; perhaps TRBD1 as D (6 bases). The length of the CDR3 is 14 residues. Per germline, CDR1 WNHNN and CDR2 SYGVQD (reference sequence). Trimming removed 8 bases from V and 7 bases from J, with 21 bases in between. The CDR3 bases are TGCGCCAGCGTGGGGGCCTCCGCGGTTAGGGAGCAGTACTTC. This translates into CASVGASAVREQYF.

V and J are TRBV11-2 and TRBJ1-2; a possible D gene is TRBD1 (5 bases). Trimming removed 5 bases at V and 2 bases at J, with 18 bases between. CDR1 SGHAT and CDR2 FQNNGV come from the germline V gene. The CDR3 covers 16 residues. CDR3 sequence (DNA): TGTGCCAGCAGCGCAATCAGGGCTCACAGGAACTATGGCTACACCTTC. Translated, it gives CASSAIRAHRNYGYTF.

The J gene is TRBJ1-1, the V gene TRBV6-5, with D possibly TRBD1 on 5 matching bases. The V and J ends lost 10 bases and 2 bases respectively, with 14 bases between them. The CDR3 is made up of 13 amino acids. Germline V gives CDR1 MNHEY, CDR2 SVGAGI. CDR3 sequence (DNA): TGTGCCATTAAACAGGACCTTAACACTGAAGCTTTCTTT. Protein product: CAIKQDLNTEAFF.

The chain is built from TRBV29-1 and TRBJ1-2, with D possibly matching TRBD1 (6 bases). Trimming stripped 0 bases from V and 8 bases from J, with 25 bases between. The germline gives CDR1 SQVTM, CDR2 ANQGSEA. The CDR3 is 17 amino acids. CDR3 loop: CSVEDGAWGTGLQGYTF. The CDR3 DNA sequence: TGCAGCGTTGAAGATGGGGCGTGGGGAACAGGGCTCCAGGGCTACACCTTC.

The V call is TRBV6-5, the J call TRBJ1-1; no clear D. CDR1 is MNHEY and CDR2 is SVGAGI in the germline V gene. Trimming removed 6 bases from V and 1 base from J, with 3 bases in between. This CDR3 contains 11 residues. This CDR3 is CASRTNTEAFF. The CDR3 DNA reads as TGTGCCAGCAGAACGAACACTGAAGCTTTCTTT.

This rearrangement joins TRBV28 to TRBJ1-1; D is perhaps TRBD1 (5 bases). Trimming removed 3 bases at V and 4 bases at J, with 12 bases between. CDR3 length equals 14 residues. Germline V CDR1 and CDR2: MDHEN, SYDVKM. CDR3 loop: CASSFRTGGTEAFF. CDR3 coding DNA: TGTGCCAGCAGTTTTCGCACGGGGGGCACTGAAGCTTTCTTT.

V usage is TRBV3-1 (or the pseudogene TRBV3-2) and J usage is TRBJ1-2; D unclear. The germline V and J ends were trimmed by 3 bases and 4 bases, with 9 bases remaining between them. The CDR3 totals 13 residues. Germline CDR1 reads LGHDT; CDR2 reads YNNKEL (reference sequence). The chain's CDR3 is CASSQRAAYGYTF. CDR3 coding DNA: TGTGCCAGCAGCCAGAGGGCTGCCTATGGCTACACCTTC.

CDR3 sequence (DNA): TGTGCCAGCAGCCAGACAGGGGAGGATGGCTACACCTTC. As protein: CASSQTGEDGYTF. The rearrangement joins TRBV12-3 or TRBV12-4 to TRBJ1-2; 8 nucleotides align to TRBD1. There are 13 residues in the CDR3. The ends lost 6 bases at V and 6 bases at J; junction bases unmatched: 6.

This chain joins TRBV27 and TRBJ2-3; D is unresolved. Between the trimmed V and J ends, which lost 5 bases and 12 bases, there was a span of 18 bases. Germline loops: CDR1 MNHEY, CDR2 SMNVEV (reference sequence). The CDR3 length is 13 residues. The CDR3 DNA is TGTGCCAGCAGTCCCTCCCTACGATCCTTCCAGTATTTT. Protein sequence: CASSPSLRSFQYF.

This clone has more than one count but fewer than ten. V gene TRBV6-1 combines with J gene TRBJ2-1; 10 nucleotides agree with TRBD2. Germline-derived CDR1 and CDR2 are MNHNS and SASEGT. This CDR3 is 15 amino acids long. V lost 1 base and J lost 6; bases outside the gene matches: 3. In nucleotides, the CDR3 is TGTGCCAGCAGTGAAGAAGCGGGGGGGCCCAATGAGCAGTTCTTC. This sequence encodes CASSEEAGGPNEQFF.

The chain combines TRBV7-2 with TRBJ2-7; 8 bases line up with TRBD1. The CDR3 covers 14 residues. Trimming at V came to 2 bases and at J to 5 bases, leaving 5 bases not matched to a gene. CDR1 is SGHTA, CDR2 FQGNSA, per germline. In nucleotides, the CDR3 is TGTGCCAGCAGCTTATGGGACAGGAGGAACGAGCAGTACTTC. It specifies CASSLWDRRNEQYF.

The genes are TRBV28 and TRBJ2-7, with 7 bases that match TRBD2. The CDR3 runs 15 residues. CDR1 is MDHEN, CDR2 SYDVKM, per germline. Germline trimming cut 5 bases from V and 3 bases from J; bases unmatched to any gene: 10. CDR3 loop: CASSETSSLHYEQYF. CDR3 sequence (DNA): TGTGCCAGCAGTGAGACTAGCTCCCTTCACTACGAGCAGTACTTC.

The V gene is TRBV2, the J gene TRBJ1-4; 9 positions agree with TRBD1. The trim removed 6 bases at V and 5 bases at J, leaving 7 bases unmatched. Germline lookup yields CDR1 SNHLY and CDR2 FYNNEI. The CDR3 runs to 15 residues. The CDR3 DNA reads TGTGCCAGCAGGAGAACGACAGGGGGAAATGAAAAACTGTTTTTT. Translation: CASRRTTGGNEKLFF.

V usage is TRBV15 and J usage is TRBJ1-4; D not resolved. Germline CDR1 reads LNHNV; CDR2 reads YYDKDF (reference sequence). V was trimmed by 0 bases and J by 4 bases, leaving 9 bases between them. CDR3 length: 15 amino acids. In DNA form, the CDR3 reads TGTGCCACCAGCAGAGAGTACACTCTTAATGAAAAACTGTTTTTT. Translating gives CATSREYTLNEKLFF.

The chain links TRBV7-9 to TRBJ2-7; 12 bases map to TRBD1. Per germline, CDR1 SEHNR and CDR2 FQNEAQ (reference sequence). V was clipped by 3 bases and J by 4 bases; unmatched bases: 4. The CDR3 has 15 amino acids. The CDR3 DNA reads TGTGCCAGCAGCTTCCCGGGACAGGGGGCTTACGAGCAGTACTTC. Amino acid sequence: CASSFPGQGAYEQYF. Together with reference TRBV7-9 and TRBJ2-7, the CDR3 gives the full variable domain: DTGVSQNPRHKITKRGQNVTFRCDPISEHNRLYWYRQTLGQGPEFLTYFQNEAQLEKSRLLSDRFSAERPKGSFSTLEIQRTEQGDSAMYLCASSFPGQGAYEQYFGPGTRLTVT.

The V gene is TRBV19, the J gene TRBJ1-1; D perhaps matches TRBD1 (5 bases). Trimming took off 9 bases at V and 2 bases at J, with 13 bases between the two ends. The CDR3 sequence is 13 residues long. Germline loops: CDR1 LNHDA, CDR2 SQIVND (reference sequence). CDR3 nucleotide sequence: TGTGCCAGCGACGCTGACAGCAACACTGAAGCTTTCTTT. It translates to CASDADSNTEAFF.

The chain has TRBV6-5 and TRBJ1-1; TRBD1 agrees at 9 bases. The CDR3 totals 14 residues. V trimming: 5 bases; J trimming: 2 bases; junction bases outside the gene matches: 3. Germline lookup yields CDR1 MNHEY and CDR2 SVGAGI. CDR3 sequence reads: CASSKGQGNTEAFF. CDR3 coding DNA: TGTGCCAGCAGTAAGGGACAGGGAAACACTGAAGCTTTCTTT.

The rearrangement uses TRBV7-6 and TRBJ1-2; D may be TRBD1 (5 bases). V gave up 1 base and J gave up 6 bases, with 15 bases separating them. The CDR3 runs 15 residues. Germline loops: CDR1 SGHVS, CDR2 FNYEAQ. The CDR3 sequence is CASSLEQQAPHGYTF. CDR3 DNA: TGTGCCAGCAGCTTAGAACAACAGGCCCCCCATGGCTACACCTTC.